This T cell receptor beta chain was found in a study of blood T cell repertoires in COVID-19. Overall study: The United States, Italy and Spain provided the acute and convalescent COVID-19 samples.

V lost 4 bases to trimming and J lost 2 bases, with 11 bases between them. CDR1 and CDR2 from the germline V gene are SGHRS and YFSETQ. This CDR3 is 14 amino acids long. Data came from immunoSEQ multiplex PCR; TCRdb stores just in-frame clones and leaves some out. The table records 260,000 or so clones, roughly 89% of them present only once. The source material was PBMCs or T cells enriched from blood (not recorded which). V usage is TRBV5-1 and J usage is TRBJ2-3; D remains ambiguous. This clonotype was sampled from a woman aged 25 to 39 with acute COVID-19. CDR3 loop: CASSVGSNTDTQYF. The CDR3 nucleotides are TGCGCCAGCAGCGTGGGGTCTAACACAGATACGCAGTATTTT.